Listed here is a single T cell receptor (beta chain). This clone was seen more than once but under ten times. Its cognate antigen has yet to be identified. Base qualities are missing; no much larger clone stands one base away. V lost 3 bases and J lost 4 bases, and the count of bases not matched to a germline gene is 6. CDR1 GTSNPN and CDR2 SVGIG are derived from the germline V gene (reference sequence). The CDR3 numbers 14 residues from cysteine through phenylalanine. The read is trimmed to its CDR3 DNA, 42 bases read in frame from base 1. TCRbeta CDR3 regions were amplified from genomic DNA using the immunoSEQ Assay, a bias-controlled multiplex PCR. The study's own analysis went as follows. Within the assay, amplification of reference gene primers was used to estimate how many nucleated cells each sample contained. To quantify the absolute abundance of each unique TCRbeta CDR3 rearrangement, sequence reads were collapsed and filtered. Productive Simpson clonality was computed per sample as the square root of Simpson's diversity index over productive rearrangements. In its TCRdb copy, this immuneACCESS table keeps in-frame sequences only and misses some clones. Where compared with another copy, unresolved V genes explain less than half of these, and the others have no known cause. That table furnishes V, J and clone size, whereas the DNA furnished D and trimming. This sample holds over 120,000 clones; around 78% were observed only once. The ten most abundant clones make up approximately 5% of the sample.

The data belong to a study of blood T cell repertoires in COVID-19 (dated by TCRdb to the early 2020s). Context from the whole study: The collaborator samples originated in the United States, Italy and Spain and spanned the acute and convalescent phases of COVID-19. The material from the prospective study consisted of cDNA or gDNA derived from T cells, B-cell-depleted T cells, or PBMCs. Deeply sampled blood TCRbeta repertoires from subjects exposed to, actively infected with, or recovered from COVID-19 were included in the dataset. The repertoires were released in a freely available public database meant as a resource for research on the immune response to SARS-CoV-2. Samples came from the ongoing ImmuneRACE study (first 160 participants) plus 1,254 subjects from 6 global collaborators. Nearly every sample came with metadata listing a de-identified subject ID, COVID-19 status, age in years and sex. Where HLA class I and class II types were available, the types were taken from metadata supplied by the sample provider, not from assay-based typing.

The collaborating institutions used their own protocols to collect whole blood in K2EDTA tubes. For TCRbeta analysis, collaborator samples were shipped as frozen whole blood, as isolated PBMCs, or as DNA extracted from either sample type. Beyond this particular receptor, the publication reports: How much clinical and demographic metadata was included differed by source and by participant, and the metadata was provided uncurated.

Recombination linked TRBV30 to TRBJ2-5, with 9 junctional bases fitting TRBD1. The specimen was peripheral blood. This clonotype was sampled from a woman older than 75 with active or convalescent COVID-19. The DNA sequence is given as TGTGCCTGGAGGTCGACAGGGGGAATAGAGACCCAGTACTTC. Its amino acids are CAWRSTGGIETQYF.